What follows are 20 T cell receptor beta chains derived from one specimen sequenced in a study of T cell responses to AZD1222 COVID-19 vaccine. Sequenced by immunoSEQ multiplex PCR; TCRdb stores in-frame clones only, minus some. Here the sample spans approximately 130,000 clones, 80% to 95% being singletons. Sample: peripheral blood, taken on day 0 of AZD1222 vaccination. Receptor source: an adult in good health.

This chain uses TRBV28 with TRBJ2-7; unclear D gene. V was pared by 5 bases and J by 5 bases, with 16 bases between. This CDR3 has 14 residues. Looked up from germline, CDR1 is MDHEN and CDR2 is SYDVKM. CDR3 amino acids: CASSRLWALDEQYF. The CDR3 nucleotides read TGTGCCAGCAGTCGGCTGTGGGCACTCGACGAGCAGTACTTC.

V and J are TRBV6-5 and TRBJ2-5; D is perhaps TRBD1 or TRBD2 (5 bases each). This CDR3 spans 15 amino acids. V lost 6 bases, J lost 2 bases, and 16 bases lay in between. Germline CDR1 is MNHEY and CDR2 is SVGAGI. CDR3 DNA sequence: TGTGCCAGCAGGGAGGATCCTAACAGGCAAGAGACCCAGTACTTC. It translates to CASREDPNRQETQYF.

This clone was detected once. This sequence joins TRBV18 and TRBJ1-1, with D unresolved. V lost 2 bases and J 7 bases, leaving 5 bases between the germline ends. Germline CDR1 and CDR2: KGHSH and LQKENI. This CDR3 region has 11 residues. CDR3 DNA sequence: TGTGCCAGCTCACCATCAGGTGAAGCTTTCTTT. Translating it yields CASSPSGEAFF. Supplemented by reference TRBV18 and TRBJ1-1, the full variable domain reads NAGVMQNPRHLVRRRGQEARLRCSPMKGHSHVYWYRQLPEEGLKFMVYLQKENIIDESGMPKERFSAEFPKEGPSILRIQQVVRGDSAAYFCASSPSGEAFFGQGTRLTVV.

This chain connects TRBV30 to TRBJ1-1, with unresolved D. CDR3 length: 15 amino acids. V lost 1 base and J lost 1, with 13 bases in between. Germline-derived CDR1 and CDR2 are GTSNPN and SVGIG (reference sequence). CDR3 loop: CAWSGLVWRNTEAFF. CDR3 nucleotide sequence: TGTGCCTGGAGTGGTCTGGTCTGGAGGAACACTGAAGCTTTCTTT.

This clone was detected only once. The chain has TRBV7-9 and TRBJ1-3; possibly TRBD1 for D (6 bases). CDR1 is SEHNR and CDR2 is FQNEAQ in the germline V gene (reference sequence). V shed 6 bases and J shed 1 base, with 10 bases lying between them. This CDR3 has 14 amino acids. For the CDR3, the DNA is TGTGCCAGCAGATCCACAGGGTCTGGAAACACCATATATTTT. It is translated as CASRSTGSGNTIYF.

As DNA, the CDR3 is TGTGCCAGCAGCTCCGGGACAGGGAATGAAAAACTGTTTTTT. Translating it yields CASSSGTGNEKLFF. The J gene is TRBJ1-4, the V gene TRBV7-9, with 9 bases aligning to TRBD1. CDR1 is SEHNR and CDR2 is FQNEAQ in the germline V gene (reference sequence). With 4 bases clipped from V and 5 bases from J, the junction kept 2 bases outside the gene matches. The CDR3 loop spans 14 amino acids.

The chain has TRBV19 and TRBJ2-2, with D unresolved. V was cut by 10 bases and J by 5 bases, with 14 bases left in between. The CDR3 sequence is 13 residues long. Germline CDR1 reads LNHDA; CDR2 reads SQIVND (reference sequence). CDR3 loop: CATSGSRTGELFF. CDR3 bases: TGTGCCACGTCGGGTAGCCGGACCGGGGAGCTGTTTTTT. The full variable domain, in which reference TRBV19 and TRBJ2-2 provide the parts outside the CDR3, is DGGITQSPKYLFRKEGQNVTLSCEQNLNHDAMYWYRQDPGQGLRLIYYSQIVNDFQKGDIAEGYSVSREKKESFPLTVTSAQKNPTAFYLCATSGSRTGELFFGEGSRLTVL.

Written as DNA, the CDR3 is TGTGCCAGCATAAAGCGGGAGGGAGGAGATACGCAGTATTTT. It codes for CASIKREGGDTQYF. The genes are TRBV28 and TRBJ2-3, with TRBD2 matching 10 bases. The germline V gene has CDR1 MDHEN and CDR2 SYDVKM. V gave up 7 bases and J gave up 5 bases; unmatched junction bases: 6. The CDR3 covers 14 residues.

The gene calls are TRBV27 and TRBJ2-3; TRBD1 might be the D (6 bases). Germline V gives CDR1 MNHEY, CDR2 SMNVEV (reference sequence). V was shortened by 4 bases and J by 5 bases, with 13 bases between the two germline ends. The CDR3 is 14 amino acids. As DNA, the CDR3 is TGTGCCAGCAGTTGGGACATGGCTGGAGATACGCAGTATTTT. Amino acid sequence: CASSWDMAGDTQYF.

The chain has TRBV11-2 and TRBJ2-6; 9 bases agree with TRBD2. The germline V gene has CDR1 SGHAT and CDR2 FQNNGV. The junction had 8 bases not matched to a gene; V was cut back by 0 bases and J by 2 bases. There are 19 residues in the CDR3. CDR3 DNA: TGTGCCAGCAGCTTAGATAACCTGGCGGGAGGGCCTGGGGCCAACGTCCTGACTTTC. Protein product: CASSLDNLAGGPGANVLTF. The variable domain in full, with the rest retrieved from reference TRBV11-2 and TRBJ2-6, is EAGVAQSPRYKIIEKRQSVAFWCNPISGHATLYWYQQILGQGPKLLIQFQNNGVVDDSQLPKDRFSAERLKGVDSTLKIQPAKLEDSAVYLCASSLDNLAGGPGANVLTFGAGSRLTVL.

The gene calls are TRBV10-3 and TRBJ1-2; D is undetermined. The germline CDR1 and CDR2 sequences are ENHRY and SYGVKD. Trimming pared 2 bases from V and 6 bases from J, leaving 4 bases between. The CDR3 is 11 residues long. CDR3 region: CAISEGHGYTF. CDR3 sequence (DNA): TGTGCCATCAGTGAGGGGCATGGCTACACCTTC.

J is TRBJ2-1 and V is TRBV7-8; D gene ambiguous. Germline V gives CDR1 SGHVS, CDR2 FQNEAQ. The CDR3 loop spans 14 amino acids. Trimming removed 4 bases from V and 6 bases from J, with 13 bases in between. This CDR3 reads CASSSAFYLNEQFF. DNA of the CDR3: TGTGCCAGCAGCTCCGCGTTTTACCTCAATGAGCAGTTCTTC. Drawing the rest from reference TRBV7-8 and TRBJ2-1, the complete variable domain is GAGVSQSPRYKVAKRGQDVALRCDPISGHVSLFWYQQALGQGPEFLTYFQNEAQLDKSGLPSDRFFAERPEGSVSTLKIQRTQQEDSAVYLCASSSAFYLNEQFFGPGTRLTVL.

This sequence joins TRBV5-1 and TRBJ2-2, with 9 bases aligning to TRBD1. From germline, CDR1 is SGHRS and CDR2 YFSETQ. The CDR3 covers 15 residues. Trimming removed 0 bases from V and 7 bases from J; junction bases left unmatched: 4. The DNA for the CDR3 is TGCGCCAGCAGCTTGGGGACAGGGGCTATCGGGGAGCTGTTTTTT. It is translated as CASSLGTGAIGELFF.

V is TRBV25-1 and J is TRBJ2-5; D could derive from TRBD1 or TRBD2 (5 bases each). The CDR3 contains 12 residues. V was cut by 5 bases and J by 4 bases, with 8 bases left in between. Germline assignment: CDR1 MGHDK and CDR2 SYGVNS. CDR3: CASSSGGETQYF. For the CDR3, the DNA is TGTGCCAGCAGTAGTGGGGGAGAGACCCAGTACTTC.

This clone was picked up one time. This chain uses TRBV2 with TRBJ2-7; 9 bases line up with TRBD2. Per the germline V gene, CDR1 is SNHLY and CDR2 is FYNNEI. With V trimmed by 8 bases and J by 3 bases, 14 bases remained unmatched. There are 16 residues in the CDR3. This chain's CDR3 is CASPELSAGGYYEQYF. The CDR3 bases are TGTGCCAGCCCAGAACTTTCGGCGGGAGGGTACTACGAGCAGTACTTC.

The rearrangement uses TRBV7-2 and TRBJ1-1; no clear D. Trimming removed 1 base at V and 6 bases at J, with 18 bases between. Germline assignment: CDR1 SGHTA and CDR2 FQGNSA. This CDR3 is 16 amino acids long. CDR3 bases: TGTGCCAGCAGCTTAGAAGTACTTCAGAGGTTGTCTGAAGCTTTCTTT. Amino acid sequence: CASSLEVLQRLSEAFF.

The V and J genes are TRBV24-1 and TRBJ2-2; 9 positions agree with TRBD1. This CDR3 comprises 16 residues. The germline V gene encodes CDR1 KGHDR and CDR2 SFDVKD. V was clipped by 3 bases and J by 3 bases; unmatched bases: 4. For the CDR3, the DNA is TGTGCCACCAGTGATCCGGGACAGGGCGACACCGGGGAGCTGTTTTTT. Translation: CATSDPGQGDTGELFF.

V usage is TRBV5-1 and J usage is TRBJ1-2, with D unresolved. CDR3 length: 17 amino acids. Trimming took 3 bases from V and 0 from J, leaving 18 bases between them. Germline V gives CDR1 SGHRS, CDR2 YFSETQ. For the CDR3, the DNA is TGCGCCAGCAGCTCTACCACCTCGACATCCTCTAACTATGGCTACACCTTC. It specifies CASSSTTSTSSNYGYTF.

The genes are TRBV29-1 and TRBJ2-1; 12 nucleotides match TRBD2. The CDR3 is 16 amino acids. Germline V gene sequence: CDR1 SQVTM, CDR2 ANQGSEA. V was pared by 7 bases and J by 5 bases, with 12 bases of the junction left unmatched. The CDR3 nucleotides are TGCAGCGACAAATCAAAGACTAGCGGGAGACACAATGAGCAGTTCTTC. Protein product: CSDKSKTSGRHNEQFF.

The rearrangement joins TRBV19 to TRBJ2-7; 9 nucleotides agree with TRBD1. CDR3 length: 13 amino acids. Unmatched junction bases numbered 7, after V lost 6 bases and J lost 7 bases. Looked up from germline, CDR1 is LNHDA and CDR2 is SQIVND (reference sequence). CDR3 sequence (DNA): TGTGCCAGTAGCGACAGGGGGGTTGGAGAGCAGTACTTC. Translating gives CASSDRGVGEQYF.